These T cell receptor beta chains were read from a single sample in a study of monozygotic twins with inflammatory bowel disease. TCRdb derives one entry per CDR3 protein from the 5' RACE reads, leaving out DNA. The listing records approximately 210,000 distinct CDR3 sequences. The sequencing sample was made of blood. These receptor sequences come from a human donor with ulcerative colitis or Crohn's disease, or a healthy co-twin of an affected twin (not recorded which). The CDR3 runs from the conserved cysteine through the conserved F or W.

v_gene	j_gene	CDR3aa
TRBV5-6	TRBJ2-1	CASSLYAGALAYNEQFF
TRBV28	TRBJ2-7	CASSPPWRVRNEQYF
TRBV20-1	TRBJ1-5	CSAPAQGAQRQPQHF
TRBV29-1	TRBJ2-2	CSVEDLTGATGELFF
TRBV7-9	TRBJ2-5	CASGRLAEQETQYF
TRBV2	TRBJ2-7	CASSERLKALHYEQYF
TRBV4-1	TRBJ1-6	CASSQGGSYNSPLHF
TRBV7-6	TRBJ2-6	CASSFPGTGNGANVLTF
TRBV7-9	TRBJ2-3	CASSAGTSTDTQYF
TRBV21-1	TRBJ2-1	CASSKARDNEQFF
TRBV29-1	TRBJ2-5	CSARSQPWTETQYF
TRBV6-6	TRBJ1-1	CASKGAGSNTEAFF
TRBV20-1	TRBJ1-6	CSAHGGPLNNSPLHF
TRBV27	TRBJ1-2	CASSLTGTGYGYTF
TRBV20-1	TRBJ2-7	CSATRQGGLYEQYF
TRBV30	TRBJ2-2	CAWKVTGELFF
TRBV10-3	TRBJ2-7	CAIKSSSYEQYF
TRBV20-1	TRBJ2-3	CSAQRQGPDTQYF
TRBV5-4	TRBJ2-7	CASSFYRGPSYEQYF
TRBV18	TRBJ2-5	CASSPGLAVQETQYF
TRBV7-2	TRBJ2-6	CARESGANVLTF
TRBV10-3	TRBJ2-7	CAITEGTGNSYEQYF
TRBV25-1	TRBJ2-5	CASSEWVVETQYF
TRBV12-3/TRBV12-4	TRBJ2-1	CASSGVWSGEQFF
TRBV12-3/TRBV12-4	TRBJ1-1	CASIQGNLNTEAFF
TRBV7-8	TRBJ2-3	CASSPNLFTDTQYF
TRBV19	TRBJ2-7	CASRPRDGAYEQYF
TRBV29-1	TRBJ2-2	CSVAFLGELFF
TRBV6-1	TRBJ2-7	CASSPVTGAGVSEQYF
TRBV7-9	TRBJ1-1	CASSLQGPGTEAFF
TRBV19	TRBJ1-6	CASGGSYNSPLHF
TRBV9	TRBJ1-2	CASSPGDRGSNGGYTF
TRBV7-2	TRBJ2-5	CASSSTRRGRETQYF
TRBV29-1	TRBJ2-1	CSVDGEGGREQFF
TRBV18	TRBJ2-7	CASSPRQAGADRGQYF
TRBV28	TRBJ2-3	CASSLGTKPTDTQYF
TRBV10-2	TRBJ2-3	CASYSGPTDTQYF
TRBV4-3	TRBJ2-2	CASSQDRPTNTGELFF
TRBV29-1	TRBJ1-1	CSVGRDRGLTEAFF
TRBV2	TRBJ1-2	CASSEIRGLYGYTF
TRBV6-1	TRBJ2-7	CAARGWGDRVSYEQYF
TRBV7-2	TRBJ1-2	CASSSDPSNYGYTF
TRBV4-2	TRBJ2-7	CASSQVGETSYEQYF
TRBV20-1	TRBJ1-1	CSALPRDRVMDTEAFF
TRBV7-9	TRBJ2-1	CASSSGQVGNEQFF
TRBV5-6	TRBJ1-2	CASSFGDTGPYTF
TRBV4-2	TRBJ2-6	CASSQDFTGGRTGANVLTF
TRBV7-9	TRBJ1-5	CASSPRGPNQPQHF
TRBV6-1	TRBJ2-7	CASSDPGTGRSYEQYF
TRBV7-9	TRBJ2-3	CASSRDGDRATDTQYF
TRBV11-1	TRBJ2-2	CASSLSPGLAGVVTGELFF